The 27 T cell receptor beta chains in this list originate from one sample, sequenced in a study of control samples from healthy donors and cancer patients. TCRdb keeps only in-frame clones here, not all; method: immunoSEQ multiplex PCR. Among more than 95,000 clones listed, around 90% were seen once. Sample: blood. The source is a woman in her seventies in good health.

The DNA for the CDR3 is TGTGCCAGCAGAGCTGGGAGCGGACAGGGAGGCGAGCAGTACTTC. It is translated as CASRAGSGQGGEQYF. This sequence joins TRBV2 and TRBJ2-7, with TRBD1 matching over 8 bases. Trimming took 6 bases from V and 6 from J; bases not matched to a gene: 13. The CDR3 sequence is 15 residues long. Germline V gene data show CDR1 as SNHLY and CDR2 as FYNNEI.

The V gene is TRBV10-2, the J gene TRBJ1-5, with D uncertain. Trimming removed 0 bases at V and 7 bases at J, with 10 bases between. The germline gives CDR1 WSHSY, CDR2 SAAADI. The CDR3 extends over 14 amino acids. CDR3 nucleotide sequence: TGCGCCAGCAGTGAGTCTCTGCGGGGACAGCCCCAGCATTTT. Amino acid sequence: CASSESLRGQPQHF.

This chain connects TRBV13 to TRBJ1-1; possibly TRBD1 for D (6 bases). The germline CDR1 and CDR2 sequences are PRHDT and FYEKMQ (reference sequence). This CDR3 spans 16 amino acids. V shed 1 base and J shed 5 bases, with 17 bases lying between them. CDR3 coding DNA: TGTGCCAGCAGCTTAGTTGAAATTGAGGGGGGAACTGAAGCTTTCTTT. Amino acid sequence: CASSLVEIEGGTEAFF.

The V call is TRBV24-1, the J call TRBJ1-2; 9 positions match TRBD1. Trimming removed 4 bases from V and 6 bases from J; junction bases left unmatched: 8. This CDR3 contains 15 residues. CDR1 and CDR2 (germline): KGHDR, SFDVKD. The CDR3 region is CATSEPGTGSDGYTF. CDR3 DNA sequence: TGTGCCACCAGTGAGCCCGGGACAGGGTCGGATGGCTACACCTTC.

The CDR3 DNA reads as TGTGCCAGAAGCTGGGCCACAGGGGTATTAAATGAAAAACTGTTTTTT. Its protein product is CARSWATGVLNEKLFF. The rearrangement links TRBV5-3 to TRBJ1-4; TRBD1 matches at 7 bases. TRBV5-3 is given ORF status, its function remaining uncertain. V was clipped by 3 bases and J by 5 bases; unmatched bases: 10. The CDR3 spans 16 residues.

The V gene is TRBV4-1, the J gene TRBJ2-7; possible D gene TRBD2, 6 bases. CDR1 and CDR2 (germline): MGHRA, YSYEKL. Trimming shortened V by 3 bases and J by 1 base, and 13 bases separated the two germline ends. CDR3 size: 15 residues. DNA of the CDR3: TGCGCCAGCAGCCAGGTGGGGGGAATTTCCTACGAGCAGTACTTC. Protein sequence: CASSQVGGISYEQYF.

This clone was seen once. The V call is TRBV4-3, the J call TRBJ2-3, with 11 bases matching TRBD2. Per germline, CDR1 LGHNA and CDR2 YSLEER. The CDR3 is 16 residues long. V shed 1 base, J shed 7 bases, and the junction held 7 bases outside the gene matches. CDR3 in DNA: TGCGCCAGCAGCCAAGTCGTCGCTAGCGGGGGGTATACGCAGTATTTT. Translated: CASSQVVASGGYTQYF.

V is TRBV2 and J is TRBJ2-5; a possible D gene is TRBD2 (6 bases). Germline V gives CDR1 SNHLY, CDR2 FYNNEI. Trimming pared 6 bases from V and 1 base from J, leaving 12 bases between. The CDR3 has 14 amino acids. This CDR3 reads CASRRDLFQETQYF. CDR3 in DNA: TGTGCCAGCAGGCGGGACCTATTCCAAGAGACCCAGTACTTC.

This chain connects TRBV3-1 (or the pseudogene TRBV3-2) to TRBJ1-1; D gene ambiguous. Germline loops: CDR1 LGHDT, CDR2 YNNKEL (reference sequence). Trimming shortened V by 3 bases and J by 4 bases, and 15 bases separated the two germline ends. This CDR3 has 15 residues. CDR3 residues: CASSQVRVRGTEAFF. In DNA, the CDR3 is TGTGCCAGCAGCCAGGTTCGGGTCCGAGGCACTGAAGCTTTCTTT.

The V and J genes are TRBV2 and TRBJ2-4; 8 nucleotides agree with TRBD1. Trimming took 3 bases from V and 6 from J; bases not matched to a gene: 4. The CDR3 contains 14 residues. Per the germline V gene, CDR1 is SNHLY and CDR2 is FYNNEI. DNA of the CDR3: TGTGCCAGCAGTGATCAGGGGGCCTTAAACATTCAGTACTTC. This translates into CASSDQGALNIQYF.

This sequence joins TRBV19 and TRBJ2-6; TRBD2 is a possible D gene (6 bases). The CDR3 covers 15 residues. Germline lookup yields CDR1 LNHDA and CDR2 SQIVND (reference sequence). With 8 bases removed from V and 0 bases from J, the gap between germline ends came to 11 bases. For the CDR3, the DNA is TGTGCCAGTGCGGGGCTTAGCTCTGGGGCCAACGTCCTGACTTTC. Translating gives CASAGLSSGANVLTF. The full variable domain, its missing parts supplied by reference TRBV19 and TRBJ2-6, is DGGITQSPKYLFRKEGQNVTLSCEQNLNHDAMYWYRQDPGQGLRLIYYSQIVNDFQKGDIAEGYSVSREKKESFPLTVTSAQKNPTAFYLCASAGLSSGANVLTFGAGSRLTVL.

The chain recombines TRBV12-3 or TRBV12-4 with TRBJ1-2; the match to TRBD1 covers 7 bases. The J segment lost 4 bases and the V segment lost 6 bases, leaving 5 bases of the junction unmatched. This CDR3 has 13 residues. The CDR3 coding sequence is TGTGCCAGCAGCCCGGGACAGCTCTATGGCTACACCTTC. Its protein is CASSPGQLYGYTF.

V usage is TRBV7-9 and J usage is TRBJ1-4, with TRBD1 identical over 12 bases. The CDR3 is made up of 16 amino acids. V trimming: 3 bases; J trimming: 4 bases; junction bases outside the gene matches: 3. Germline CDR1 reads SEHNR; CDR2 reads FQNEAQ (reference sequence). This CDR3 is CASSLGQGAFNEKLFF. As DNA, the CDR3 is TGTGCCAGCAGCTTGGGACAGGGGGCGTTTAATGAAAAACTGTTTTTT.

The chain is built from TRBV6-5 and TRBJ2-2, with 8 bases identical to TRBD2. Germline CDR1 and CDR2: MNHEY and SVGAGI. The CDR3 has 14 amino acids. Trimming removed 4 bases from V and 6 bases from J; junction bases left unmatched: 4. In DNA, the CDR3 is TGTGCCAGCAGTTTCTGGACTAGCCCCGGGGAGCTGTTTTTT. Translation gives CASSFWTSPGELFF.

The gene calls are TRBV7-2 and TRBJ2-1, with 12 bases lining up with TRBD2. V was pared by 3 bases and J by 8 bases, with 14 bases of the junction left unmatched. The CDR3 runs to 18 residues. In germline, CDR1 is SGHTA, CDR2 FQGNSA. CDR3 in amino acids: CASSFYPGLAGPDYEQFF. In DNA, the CDR3 is TGTGCCAGCAGCTTCTATCCGGGACTAGCGGGTCCGGATTATGAGCAGTTCTTC.

The chain links TRBV3-1 (or the pseudogene TRBV3-2) to TRBJ1-4, with D possibly matching TRBD1 (5 bases). Germline CDR1 reads LGHDT; CDR2 reads YNNKEL (reference sequence). The CDR3 runs to 15 residues. Trimming pared 1 base from V and 8 bases from J, leaving 14 bases between. The CDR3 DNA reads as TGTGCCAGCAGCCAAGGTGACAGTAGGGGCGAAAAACTGTTTTTT. Amino acid sequence: CASSQGDSRGEKLFF.

This chain links TRBV11-2 with TRBJ2-1, with unresolved D. This CDR3 has 12 amino acids. V was trimmed by 5 bases and J by 3 bases, leaving 5 bases between them. Germline CDR1 SGHAT, CDR2 FQNNGV. CDR3 DNA sequence: TGTGCCAGCAGCCCGGACTACAATGAGCAGTTCTTC. This translates into CASSPDYNEQFF.

The V call is TRBV7-9, the J call TRBJ1-6; tentative D call: TRBD1 (6 bases). This CDR3 contains 14 residues. The germline V and J ends were trimmed by 5 bases and 14 bases, with 19 bases remaining between them. Germline loops: CDR1 SEHNR, CDR2 FQNEAQ (reference sequence). The CDR3 DNA is TGTGCCAGCAGCCCCCGGGGGCTATCCATGACCCTCCACTTT. Its protein is CASSPRGLSMTLHF.

This clone came up a few times. V is TRBV9 and J is TRBJ1-2; D perhaps matches TRBD1 (6 bases). The CDR3 extends over 15 amino acids. The germline V gene has CDR1 SGDLS and CDR2 YYNGEE. V shed 0 bases and J shed 7 bases, with 16 bases lying between them. CDR3 DNA: TGTGCCAGCAGCGTAGAAAGTTCGGGACAAGTTGGCTACACCTTC. Its protein product is CASSVESSGQVGYTF.

The chain joins TRBV7-2 to TRBJ1-2; tentatively, D is TRBD1 (5 bases). Looked up from germline, CDR1 is SGHTA and CDR2 is FQGNSA. Trimming pared 4 bases from V and 0 bases from J, leaving 15 bases between. The CDR3 contains 16 residues. The CDR3 reads CASSSYQGIANYGYTF. CDR3 DNA: TGTGCCAGCAGCTCATACCAGGGAATAGCTAACTATGGCTACACCTTC.

V usage is TRBV5-1 and J usage is TRBJ1-1, with 9 bases fitting TRBD1. Losses at the gene ends were 0 bases for V and 5 bases for J; bases not matched to a gene: 5. The CDR3 sequence is 15 residues long. The germline CDR1 and CDR2 sequences are SGHRS and YFSETQ. The CDR3: CASSLEQGAGTEAFF. The DNA for the CDR3 is TGCGCCAGCAGCTTGGAACAGGGGGCAGGGACTGAAGCTTTCTTT. Combining the CDR3 with reference TRBV5-1 and TRBJ1-1 gives the whole variable domain KAGVTQTPRYLIKTRGQQVTLSCSPISGHRSVSWYQQTPGQGLQFLFEYFSETQRNKGNFPGRFSGRQFSNSRSEMNVSTLELGDSALYLCASSLEQGAGTEAFFGQGTRLTVV.

This clone was seen only a few times. V usage is TRBV7-8 and J usage is TRBJ2-5; 11 nucleotides agree with TRBD2. With 5 bases clipped from V and 3 bases from J, the junction kept 5 bases outside the gene matches. Germline values: CDR1 SGHVS, CDR2 FQNEAQ. The CDR3 extends over 15 amino acids. As DNA, the CDR3 is TGTGCCAGCAGCCTAGAACTAGCGGGGGAAGAGACCCAGTACTTC. It yields the protein CASSLELAGEETQYF.

V and J are TRBV3-1 (or the pseudogene TRBV3-2) and TRBJ1-3; D uncertain. The CDR3 runs 17 residues. Trimming removed 3 bases from V and 1 base from J, with 16 bases in between. Germline loops: CDR1 LGHDT, CDR2 YNNKEL (reference sequence). This CDR3 reads CASSHFPGEGSGNTIYF. CDR3 DNA: TGTGCCAGCAGCCACTTTCCCGGAGAGGGATCTGGAAACACCATATATTTT.

V is TRBV20-1 and J is TRBJ2-3; TRBD2 matches at 14 bases. There are 17 residues in the CDR3. Germline V gene sequence: CDR1 DFQATT, CDR2 SNEGSKA (reference sequence). Unmatched junction bases numbered 7, after V lost 5 bases and J lost 0 bases. The CDR3: CSARGLAGGISTDTQYF. The CDR3 region has the DNA TGCAGTGCTCGTGGACTAGCGGGGGGCATAAGCACAGATACGCAGTATTTT.

This sequence joins TRBV11-1 and TRBJ2-7; 7 positions agree with TRBD2. Germline-derived CDR1 and CDR2 are SGHAT and FQDESV (reference sequence). The J segment lost 2 bases and the V segment lost 6 bases, leaving 7 bases of the junction unmatched. This CDR3 region has 14 residues. CDR3 DNA sequence: TGTGCCAGCAGTTCTGGACTAGTCACCTACGAGCAGTACTTC. Residues: CASSSGLVTYEQYF.

V and J are TRBV6-5 and TRBJ1-5; D is possibly TRBD1 (5 bases). Germline loops: CDR1 MNHEY, CDR2 SVGAGI. This CDR3 spans 13 amino acids. This chain's CDR3 is CASGQGPNQPQHF. CDR3 nucleotide sequence: TGTGCAAGCGGGCAGGGCCCCAATCAGCCCCAGCATTTT.

This clone was seen just once. The chain has TRBV5-8 and TRBJ2-3, with TRBD2 identical over 11 bases. From germline, CDR1 is SGHTS and CDR2 YDEGEE. Trimming took 4 bases from V and 2 from J; bases not matched to a gene: 6. This CDR3 region has 16 residues. CDR3 protein: CASSPRLAGTTDTQYF. The CDR3 DNA reads as TGTGCCAGCAGCCCGAGACTAGCGGGGACCACAGATACGCAGTATTTT.